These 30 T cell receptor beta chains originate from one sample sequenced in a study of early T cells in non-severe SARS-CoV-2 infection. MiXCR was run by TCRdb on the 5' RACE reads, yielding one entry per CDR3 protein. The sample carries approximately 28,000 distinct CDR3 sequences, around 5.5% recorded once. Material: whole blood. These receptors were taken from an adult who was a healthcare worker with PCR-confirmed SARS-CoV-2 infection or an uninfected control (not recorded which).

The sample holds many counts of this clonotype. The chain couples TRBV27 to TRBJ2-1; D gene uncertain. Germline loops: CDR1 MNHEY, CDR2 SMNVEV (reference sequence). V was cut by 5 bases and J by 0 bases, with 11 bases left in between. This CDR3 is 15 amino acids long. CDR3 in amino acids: CASSPRLSSYNEQFF. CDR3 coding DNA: TGTGCCAGCAGTCCCCGTTTGAGCTCCTACAATGAGCAGTTCTTC.

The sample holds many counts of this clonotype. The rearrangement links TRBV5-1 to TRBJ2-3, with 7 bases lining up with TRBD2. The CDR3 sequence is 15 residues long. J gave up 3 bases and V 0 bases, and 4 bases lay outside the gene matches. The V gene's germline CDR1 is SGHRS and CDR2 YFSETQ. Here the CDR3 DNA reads TGCGCCAGCAGCTTGGCTCTAGCGGCTACAGATACGCAGTATTTT. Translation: CASSLALAATDTQYF.

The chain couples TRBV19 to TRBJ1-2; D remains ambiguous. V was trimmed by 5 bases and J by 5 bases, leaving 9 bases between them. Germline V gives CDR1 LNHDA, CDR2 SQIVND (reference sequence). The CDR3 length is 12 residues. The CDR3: CASSPAPYGYTF. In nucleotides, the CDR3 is TGTGCCAGTAGTCCCGCCCCTTATGGCTACACCTTC.

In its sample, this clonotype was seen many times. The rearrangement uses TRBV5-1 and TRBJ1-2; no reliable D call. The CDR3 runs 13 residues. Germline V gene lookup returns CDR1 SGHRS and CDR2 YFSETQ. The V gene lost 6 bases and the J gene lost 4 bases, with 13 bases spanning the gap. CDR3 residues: CASNPGGTYGYTF. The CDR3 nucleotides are TGCGCCAGCAACCCCGGCGGCACCTATGGCTACACCTTC.

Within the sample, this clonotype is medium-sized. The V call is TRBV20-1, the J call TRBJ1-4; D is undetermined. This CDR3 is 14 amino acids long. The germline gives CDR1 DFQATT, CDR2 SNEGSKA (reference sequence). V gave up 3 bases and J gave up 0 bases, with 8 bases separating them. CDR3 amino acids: CSASPGSTNEKLFF. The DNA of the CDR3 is TGCAGTGCTAGCCCAGGATCAACTAATGAAAAACTGTTTTTT.

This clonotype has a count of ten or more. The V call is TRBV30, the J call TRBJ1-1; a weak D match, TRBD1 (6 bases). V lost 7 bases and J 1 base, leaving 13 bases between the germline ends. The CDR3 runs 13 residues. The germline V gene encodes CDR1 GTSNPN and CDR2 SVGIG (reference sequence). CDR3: CAYGQFSNTEAFF. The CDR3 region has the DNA TGTGCCTATGGACAGTTCTCGAACACTGAAGCTTTCTTT.

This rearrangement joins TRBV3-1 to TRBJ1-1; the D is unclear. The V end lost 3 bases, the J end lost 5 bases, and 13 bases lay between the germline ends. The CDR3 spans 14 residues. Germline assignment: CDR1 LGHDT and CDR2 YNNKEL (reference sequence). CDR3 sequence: CASSQGSHETEAFF. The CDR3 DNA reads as TGTGCCAGCAGCCAGGGGAGTCATGAGACTGAAGCTTTCTTT.

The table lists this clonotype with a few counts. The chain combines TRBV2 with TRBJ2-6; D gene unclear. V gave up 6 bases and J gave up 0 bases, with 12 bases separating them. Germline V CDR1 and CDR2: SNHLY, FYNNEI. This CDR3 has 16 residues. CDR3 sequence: CASRYRPTSGANVLTF. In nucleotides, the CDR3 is TGTGCCAGCAGGTACAGACCTACCTCTGGGGCCAACGTCCTGACTTTC.

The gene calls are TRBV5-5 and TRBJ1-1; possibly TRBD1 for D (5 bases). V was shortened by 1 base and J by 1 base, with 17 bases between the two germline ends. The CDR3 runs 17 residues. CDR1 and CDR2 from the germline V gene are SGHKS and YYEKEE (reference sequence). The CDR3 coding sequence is TGTGCCAGCAGCTTGTTGGGGAGCGGACACCGGAACACTGAAGCTTTCTTT. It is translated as CASSLLGSGHRNTEAFF.

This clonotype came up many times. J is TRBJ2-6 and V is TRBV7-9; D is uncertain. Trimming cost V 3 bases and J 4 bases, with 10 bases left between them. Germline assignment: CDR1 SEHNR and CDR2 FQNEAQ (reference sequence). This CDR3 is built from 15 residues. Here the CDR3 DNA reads TGTGCCAGCAGCTTGGTCAGTACAGGGGCCAACGTCCTGACTTTC. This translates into CASSLVSTGANVLTF.

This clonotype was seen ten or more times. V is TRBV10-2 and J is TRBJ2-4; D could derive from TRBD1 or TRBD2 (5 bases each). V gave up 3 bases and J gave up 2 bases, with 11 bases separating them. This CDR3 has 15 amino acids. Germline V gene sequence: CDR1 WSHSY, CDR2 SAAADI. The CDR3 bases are TGCGCCAGCAGTGAAGAGGGGATCACCAAAAACATTCAGTACTTC. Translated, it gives CASSEEGITKNIQYF.

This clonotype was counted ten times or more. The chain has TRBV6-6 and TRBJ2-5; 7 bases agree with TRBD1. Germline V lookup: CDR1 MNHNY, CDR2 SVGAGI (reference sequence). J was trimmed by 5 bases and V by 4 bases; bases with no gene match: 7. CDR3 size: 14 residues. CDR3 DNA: TGTGCCAGCAGTTTTATGACAGGGTTTGAGACCCAGTACTTC. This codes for CASSFMTGFETQYF.

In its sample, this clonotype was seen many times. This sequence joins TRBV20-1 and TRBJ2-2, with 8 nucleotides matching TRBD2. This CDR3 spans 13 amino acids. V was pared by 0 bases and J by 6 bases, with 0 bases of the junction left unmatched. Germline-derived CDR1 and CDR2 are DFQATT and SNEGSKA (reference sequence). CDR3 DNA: TGCAGTGCTAGAGACGGGGGGGCCGGGGAGCTGTTTTTT. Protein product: CSARDGGAGELFF.

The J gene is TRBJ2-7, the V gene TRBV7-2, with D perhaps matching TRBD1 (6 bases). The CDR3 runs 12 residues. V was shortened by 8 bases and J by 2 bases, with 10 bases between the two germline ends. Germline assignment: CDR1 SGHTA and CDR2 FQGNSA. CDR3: CASGGRTYEQYF. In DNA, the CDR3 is TGTGCCAGCGGGGGCCGTACCTACGAGCAGTACTTC.

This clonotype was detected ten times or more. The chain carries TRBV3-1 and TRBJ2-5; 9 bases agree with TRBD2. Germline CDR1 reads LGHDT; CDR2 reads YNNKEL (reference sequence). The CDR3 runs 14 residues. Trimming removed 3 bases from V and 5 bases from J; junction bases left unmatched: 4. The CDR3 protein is CASSHLAGLETQYF. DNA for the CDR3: TGTGCCAGCAGCCACCTAGCGGGGCTGGAGACCCAGTACTTC.

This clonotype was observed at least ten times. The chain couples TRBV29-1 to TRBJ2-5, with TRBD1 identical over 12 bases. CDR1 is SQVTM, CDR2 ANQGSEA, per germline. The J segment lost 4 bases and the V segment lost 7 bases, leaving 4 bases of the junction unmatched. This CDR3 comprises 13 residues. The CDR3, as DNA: TGCAGCGAAGGGACAGGGGGCTCAGAGACCCAGTACTTC. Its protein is CSEGTGGSETQYF.

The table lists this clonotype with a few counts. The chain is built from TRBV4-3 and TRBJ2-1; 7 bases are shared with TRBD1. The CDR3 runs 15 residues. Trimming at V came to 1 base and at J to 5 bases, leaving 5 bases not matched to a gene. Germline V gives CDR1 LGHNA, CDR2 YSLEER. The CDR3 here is CASSQGPGTDNEQFF. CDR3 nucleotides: TGCGCCAGCAGCCAAGGACCCGGGACAGACAATGAGCAGTTCTTC.

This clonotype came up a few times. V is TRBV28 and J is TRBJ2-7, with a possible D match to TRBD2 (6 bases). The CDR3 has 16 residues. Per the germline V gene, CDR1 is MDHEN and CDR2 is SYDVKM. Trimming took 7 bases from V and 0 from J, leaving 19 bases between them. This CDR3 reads CASIPSEGLNSYEQYF. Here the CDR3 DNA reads TGTGCCAGCATTCCCTCGGAGGGCCTGAACTCCTACGAGCAGTACTTC.

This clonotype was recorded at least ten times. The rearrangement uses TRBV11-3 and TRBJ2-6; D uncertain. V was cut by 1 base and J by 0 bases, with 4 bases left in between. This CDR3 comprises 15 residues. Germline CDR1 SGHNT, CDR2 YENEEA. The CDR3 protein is CASSLGGSGANVLTF. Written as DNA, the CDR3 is TGTGCCAGCAGCTTAGGGGGCTCTGGGGCCAACGTCCTGACTTTC.

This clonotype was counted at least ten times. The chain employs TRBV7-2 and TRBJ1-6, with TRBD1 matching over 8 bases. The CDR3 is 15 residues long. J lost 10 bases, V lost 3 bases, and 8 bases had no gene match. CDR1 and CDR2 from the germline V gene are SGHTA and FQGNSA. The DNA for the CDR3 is TGTGCCAGCAGCTTGGGCGACAGGGGAGTCTCACCCCTCCACTTT. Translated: CASSLGDRGVSPLHF. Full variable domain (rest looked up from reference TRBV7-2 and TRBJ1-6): GAGVSQSPSNKVTEKGKDVELRCDPISGHTALYWYRQSLGQGLEFLIYFQGNSAPDKSGLPSDRFSAERTGGSVSTLTIQRTQQEDSAVYLCASSLGDRGVSPLHFGNGTRLTVT.

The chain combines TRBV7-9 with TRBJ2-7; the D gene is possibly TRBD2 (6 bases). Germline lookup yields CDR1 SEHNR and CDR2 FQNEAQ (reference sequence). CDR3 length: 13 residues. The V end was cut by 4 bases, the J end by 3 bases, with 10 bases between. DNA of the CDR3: TGTGCCAGCAGCTCGCGGCGGGACTACGAGCAGTACTTC. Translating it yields CASSSRRDYEQYF.

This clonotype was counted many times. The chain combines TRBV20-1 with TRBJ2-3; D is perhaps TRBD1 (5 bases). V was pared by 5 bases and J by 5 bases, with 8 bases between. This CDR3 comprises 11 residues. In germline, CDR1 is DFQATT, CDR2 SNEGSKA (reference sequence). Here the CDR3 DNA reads TGCAGTGCTGGGGCCCAAGATACGCAGTATTTT. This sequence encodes CSAGAQDTQYF.

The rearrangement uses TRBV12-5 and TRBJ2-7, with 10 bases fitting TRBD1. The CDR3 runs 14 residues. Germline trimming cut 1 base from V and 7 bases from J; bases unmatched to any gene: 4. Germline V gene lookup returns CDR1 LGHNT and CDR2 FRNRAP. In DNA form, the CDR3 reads TGTGCTAGTGGTTTGGGACAGGGGGCTGATGAGCAGTACTTC. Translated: CASGLGQGADEQYF. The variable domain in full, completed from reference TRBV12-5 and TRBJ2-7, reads DARVTQTPRHKVTEMGQEVTMRCQPILGHNTVFWYRQTMMQGLELLAYFRNRAPLDDSGMPKDRFSAEMPDATLATLKIQPSEPRDSAVYFCASGLGQGADEQYFGPGTRLTVT.

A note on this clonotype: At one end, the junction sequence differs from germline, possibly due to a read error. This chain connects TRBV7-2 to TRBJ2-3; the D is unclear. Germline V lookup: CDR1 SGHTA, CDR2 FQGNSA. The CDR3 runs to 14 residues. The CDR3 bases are TGTGCCAGCAGTTTAGAGGTTGCCGCAGATACGCAGTATTTT. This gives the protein CASSLEVAADTQYF.

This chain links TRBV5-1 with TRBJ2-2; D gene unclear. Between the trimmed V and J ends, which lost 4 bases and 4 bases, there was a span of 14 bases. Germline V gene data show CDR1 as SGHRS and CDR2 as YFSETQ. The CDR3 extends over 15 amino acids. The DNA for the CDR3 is TGCGCCAGCAGCCTGGCGGCAGTGGGCACCGGGGAGCTGTTTTTT. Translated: CASSLAAVGTGELFF.

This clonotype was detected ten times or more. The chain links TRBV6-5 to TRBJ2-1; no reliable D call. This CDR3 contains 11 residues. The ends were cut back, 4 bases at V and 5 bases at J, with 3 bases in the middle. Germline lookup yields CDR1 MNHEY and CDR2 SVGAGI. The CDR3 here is CASSSHNEQFF. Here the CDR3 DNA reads TGTGCCAGCAGTTCTCACAATGAGCAGTTCTTC.

The CDR3 coding sequence is TGTGCCAGCAGCGTGACAGGGATCGCCTACAATGAGCAGTTCTTC. This translates into CASSVTGIAYNEQFF. The J gene is TRBJ2-1, the V gene TRBV9; 7 bases are shared with TRBD1. This CDR3 spans 15 amino acids. CDR1 and CDR2 from the germline V gene are SGDLS and YYNGEE. V gave up 2 bases and J gave up 2 bases; unmatched junction bases: 4.

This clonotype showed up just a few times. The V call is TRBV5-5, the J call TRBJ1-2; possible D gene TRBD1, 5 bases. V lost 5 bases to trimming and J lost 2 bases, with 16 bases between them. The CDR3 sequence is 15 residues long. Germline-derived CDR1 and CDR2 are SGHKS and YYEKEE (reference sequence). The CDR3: CASREGRGINYGYTF. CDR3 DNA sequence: TGTGCCAGCAGGGAGGGGAGAGGGATCAACTATGGCTACACCTTC.

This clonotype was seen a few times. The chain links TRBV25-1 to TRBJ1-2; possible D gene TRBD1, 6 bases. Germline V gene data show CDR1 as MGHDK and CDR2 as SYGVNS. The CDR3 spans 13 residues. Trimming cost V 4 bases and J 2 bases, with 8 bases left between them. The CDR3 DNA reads TGTGCCAGCAGTGGACAGGTCAACTATGGCTACACCTTC. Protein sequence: CASSGQVNYGYTF.

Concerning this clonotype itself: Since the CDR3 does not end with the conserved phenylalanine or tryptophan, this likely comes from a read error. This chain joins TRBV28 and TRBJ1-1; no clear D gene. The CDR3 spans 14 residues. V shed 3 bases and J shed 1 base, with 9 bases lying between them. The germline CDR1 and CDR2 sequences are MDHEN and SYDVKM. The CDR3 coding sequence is TGTGCCAGCAGTTTGTCCTCTGGGAACACTGAAGCTTTCTTA. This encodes CASSLSSGNTEAFL.